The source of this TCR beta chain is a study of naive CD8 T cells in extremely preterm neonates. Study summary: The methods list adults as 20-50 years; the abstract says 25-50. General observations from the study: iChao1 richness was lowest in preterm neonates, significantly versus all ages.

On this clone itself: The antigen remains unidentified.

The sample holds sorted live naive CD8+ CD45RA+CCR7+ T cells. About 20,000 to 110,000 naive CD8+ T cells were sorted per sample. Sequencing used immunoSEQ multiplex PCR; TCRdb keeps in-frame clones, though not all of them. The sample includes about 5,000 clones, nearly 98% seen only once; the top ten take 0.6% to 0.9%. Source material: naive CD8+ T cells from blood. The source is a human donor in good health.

The CDR3 loop is CASSYSGVNTEAFF. The CDR3 bases are TGTGCCAGCAGTTACAGCGGGGTGAACACTGAAGCTTTCTTT. The chain recombines TRBV6-5 with TRBJ1-1; D uncertain. V lost 2 bases and J lost 0, with 7 bases in between. This CDR3 comprises 14 residues. Germline assignment: CDR1 MNHEY and CDR2 SVGAGI.